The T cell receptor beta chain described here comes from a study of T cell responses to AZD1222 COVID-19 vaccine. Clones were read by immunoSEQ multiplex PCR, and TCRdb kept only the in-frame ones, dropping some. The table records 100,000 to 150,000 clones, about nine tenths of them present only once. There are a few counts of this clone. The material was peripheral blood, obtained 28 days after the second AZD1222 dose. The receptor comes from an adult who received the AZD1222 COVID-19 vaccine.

The CDR3 sequence: CASTPTRGGSSYEQYF. The CDR3, as DNA: TGTGCCAGCACCCCAACGAGGGGCGGTAGCTCCTACGAGCAGTACTTC. The J gene is TRBJ2-7, the V gene TRBV27; D is possibly TRBD1 or TRBD2 (5 bases each). Germline loops: CDR1 MNHEY, CDR2 SMNVEV (reference sequence). Deletions cut 7 bases from V and 0 bases from J, with 19 bases between. The CDR3 covers 16 residues.